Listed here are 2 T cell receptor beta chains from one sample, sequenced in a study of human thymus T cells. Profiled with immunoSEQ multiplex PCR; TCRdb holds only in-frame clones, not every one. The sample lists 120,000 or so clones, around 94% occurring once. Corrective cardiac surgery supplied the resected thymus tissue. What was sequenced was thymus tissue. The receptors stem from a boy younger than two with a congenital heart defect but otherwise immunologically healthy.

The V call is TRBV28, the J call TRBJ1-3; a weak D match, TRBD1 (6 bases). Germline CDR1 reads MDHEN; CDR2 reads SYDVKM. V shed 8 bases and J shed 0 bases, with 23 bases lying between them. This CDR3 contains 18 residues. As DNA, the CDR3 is TGTGCCAGCCGAACTGGTAGGGGGGCAGTGCCCTCTGGAAACACCATATATTTT. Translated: CASRTGRGAVPSGNTIYF. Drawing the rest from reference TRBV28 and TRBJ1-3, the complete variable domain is DVKVTQSSRYLVKRTGEKVFLECVQDMDHENMFWYRQDPGLGLRLIYFSYDVKMKEKGDIPEGYSVSREKKERFSLILESASTNQTSMYLCASRTGRGAVPSGNTIYFGEGSWLTVV.

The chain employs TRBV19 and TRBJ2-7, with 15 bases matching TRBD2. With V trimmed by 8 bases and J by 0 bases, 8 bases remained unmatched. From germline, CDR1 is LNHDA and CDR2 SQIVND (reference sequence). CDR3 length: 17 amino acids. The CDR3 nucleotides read TGTGCCAGTCCCATCGGACTAGCGGGGGGGGTCTCCTACGAGCAGTACTTC. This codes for CASPIGLAGGVSYEQYF.